The 13 T cell receptor beta chains listed next were all sequenced from one sample in a study of cytomegalovirus exposure and HLA in healthy donors. PCR primers comprised 60 Vbeta and 13 Jbeta primers. This table comes from immunoSEQ multiplex PCR, and its TCRdb copy is limited to in-frame clones, with some not included. The sample contains about 92,000 clones, roughly 86% of which appear only once. What was sequenced was PBMCs. These receptors were taken from a woman between 18 and 29 years old in good health and CMV-seropositive.

J is TRBJ1-5 and V is TRBV15; 9 nucleotides agree with TRBD1. J gave up 7 bases and V 2 bases, and 3 bases lay outside the gene matches. The germline V gene has CDR1 LNHNV and CDR2 YYDKDF (reference sequence). The CDR3 covers 14 residues. The CDR3 region is CATSRPDRGQPQHF. The DNA of the CDR3 is TGTGCCACCAGCAGACCGGACAGGGGCCAGCCCCAGCATTTT.

The gene calls are TRBV7-9 and TRBJ2-3, with 13 bases identical to TRBD2. After removal of 5 bases from V and 3 bases from J, the junction contained 8 bases not matched to a gene. Germline values: CDR1 SEHNR, CDR2 FQNEAQ (reference sequence). This CDR3 has 17 amino acids. Here the CDR3 reads CASSHGRTSGGTDTQYF. DNA for the CDR3: TGTGCCAGCAGCCATGGAAGGACTAGCGGGGGAACAGATACGCAGTATTTT.

The CDR3 spells CASSLKSQGAWNEQFF. The DNA of the CDR3 is TGTGCCAGCAGCTTAAAGAGCCAGGGGGCGTGGAATGAGCAGTTCTTC. The V call is TRBV7-9, the J call TRBJ2-1; 8 nucleotides agree with TRBD1. V was clipped by 2 bases and J by 7 bases; unmatched bases: 10. The CDR3 runs to 16 residues. CDR1 is SEHNR, CDR2 FQNEAQ, per germline (reference sequence).

The V gene is TRBV25-1, the J gene TRBJ2-2; 7 bases line up with TRBD1. The germline V gene has CDR1 MGHDK and CDR2 SYGVNS. V gave up 6 bases and J gave up 8 bases; unmatched junction bases: 9. This CDR3 is built from 14 residues. In DNA form, the CDR3 reads TGTGCCAGCAGGGGGGACAGTTCTATGGGGGAGCTGTTTTTT. It is translated as CASRGDSSMGELFF.

V usage is TRBV9 and J usage is TRBJ1-1; D gene uncertain. The germline CDR1 and CDR2 sequences are SGDLS and YYNGEE. Trimming shortened V by 6 bases and J by 2 bases, and 20 bases separated the two germline ends. The CDR3 has 16 amino acids. The CDR3 region has the DNA TGTGCCAGCACTCCTTCACCGACTGAAGCAAACACTGAAGCTTTCTTT. As protein: CASTPSPTEANTEAFF.

For the CDR3, the DNA is TGTGCCAGCGGCCCTCCTCGGCCCCAGCATTTT. Protein: CASGPPRPQHF. This sequence joins TRBV6-6 and TRBJ1-5, with no clear D. The CDR3 covers 11 residues. V shed 8 bases and J shed 9 bases, with 11 bases lying between them. Germline V CDR1 and CDR2: MNHNY, SVGAGI (reference sequence).

The CDR3 nucleotides are TGTGCCATCAGTACCGGACAGCCGCGATATGGCTACACCTTC. Translated, it gives CAISTGQPRYGYTF. The gene calls are TRBV10-3 and TRBJ1-2; D possibly corresponds to TRBD1 (6 bases). The CDR3 is made up of 14 amino acids. Germline CDR1 and CDR2: ENHRY and SYGVKD. V was pared by 5 bases and J by 5 bases, with 15 bases between.

The gene calls are TRBV9 and TRBJ2-1; maybe TRBD2 (6 bases). The V end lost 4 bases, the J end lost 3 bases, and 14 bases lay between the germline ends. The CDR3 length is 15 residues. Per germline, CDR1 SGDLS and CDR2 YYNGEE. For the CDR3, the DNA is TGTGCCAGCAGCTTCCGGGACTTCATCTACAATGAGCAGTTCTTC. The encoded protein is CASSFRDFIYNEQFF.

The chain has TRBV9 and TRBJ1-2, with TRBD1 identical over 7 bases. Germline V gene sequence: CDR1 SGDLS, CDR2 YYNGEE. The CDR3 runs to 15 residues. With 6 bases clipped from V and 7 bases from J, the junction kept 15 bases outside the gene matches. The CDR3 DNA reads TGTGCCAGCACCGTTAATCTCAGGGGGAGGAGTGGCTACACCTTC. It yields the protein CASTVNLRGRSGYTF.

The chain couples TRBV7-3 to TRBJ1-3, with 8 bases that match TRBD1. With V trimmed by 5 bases and J by 0 bases, 3 bases remained unmatched. Germline CDR1 SGHTA, CDR2 FQGTGA. The CDR3 extends over 15 amino acids. CDR3 DNA: TGTGCCAGCAGCCCGACAGGGGCCTCTGGAAACACCATATATTTT. This codes for CASSPTGASGNTIYF.

This chain uses TRBV30 with TRBJ2-5; 10 bases align to TRBD2. Gene TRBJ2-7 matches the end of the DNA better, so the J call may be wrong. This CDR3 spans 13 amino acids. Per germline, CDR1 GTSNPN and CDR2 SVGIG (reference sequence). CDR3 in amino acids: CAWSVAGGYEQYF. The CDR3 DNA follows: TGTGCCTGGAGTGTAGCGGGAGGGTACGAGCAGTACTTC.

The V call is TRBV9, the J call TRBJ1-1; 9 nucleotides agree with TRBD1. This CDR3 has 15 residues. Germline CDR1 is SGDLS and CDR2 is YYNGEE. Losses at the gene ends were 0 bases for V and 5 bases for J; bases not matched to a gene: 5. The chain's CDR3 is CASSVVPDRGTEAFF. The CDR3 DNA reads as TGTGCCAGCAGCGTAGTACCCGACAGGGGGACTGAAGCTTTCTTT. The variable domain in full, with the rest retrieved from reference TRBV9 and TRBJ1-1, is DSGVTQTPKHLITATGQRVTLRCSPRSGDLSVYWYQQSLDQGLQFLIQYYNGEERAKGNILERFSAQQFPDLHSELNLSSLELGDSALYFCASSVVPDRGTEAFFGQGTRLTVV.

This chain uses TRBV30 with TRBJ2-1; TRBD2 agrees at 10 bases. The V segment lost 2 bases and the J segment 7 bases; nucleotides outside the gene matches: 8. Germline V lookup: CDR1 GTSNPN, CDR2 SVGIG (reference sequence). The length of the CDR3 is 15 residues. CDR3 residues: CAWSPRTSGLNEQFF. As DNA, the CDR3 is TGTGCCTGGAGTCCACGGACTAGCGGCCTAAATGAGCAGTTCTTC.